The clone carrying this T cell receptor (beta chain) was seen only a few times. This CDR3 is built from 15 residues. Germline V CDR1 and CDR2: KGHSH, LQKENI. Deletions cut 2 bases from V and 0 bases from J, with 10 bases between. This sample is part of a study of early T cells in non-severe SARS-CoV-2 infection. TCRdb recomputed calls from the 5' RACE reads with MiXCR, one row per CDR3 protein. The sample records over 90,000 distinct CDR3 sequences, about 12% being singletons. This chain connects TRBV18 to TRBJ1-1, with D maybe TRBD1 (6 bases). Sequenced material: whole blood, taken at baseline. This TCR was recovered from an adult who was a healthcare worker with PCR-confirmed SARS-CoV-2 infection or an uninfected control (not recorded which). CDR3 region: CASSPTGFMNTEAFF. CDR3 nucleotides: TGTGCCAGCTCACCAACAGGGTTCATGAACACTGAAGCTTTCTTT.